This passage covers 21 T cell receptor beta chains from one sample sequenced in a study of cytomegalovirus exposure and HLA in healthy donors. Primers: 60 Vbeta forward and 13 Jbeta reverse. Clones were read by immunoSEQ multiplex PCR, and TCRdb kept only the in-frame ones, dropping some. The repertoire has some 150,000 clones, over 75% of them found once; the top ten carry under 8%. Source material: PBMCs. These TCRs come from a man aged 35-49 years in good health and CMV-seropositive.

The chain joins TRBV28 to TRBJ2-1, with a possible D match to TRBD2 (6 bases). V lost 2 bases, J lost 0 bases, and 8 bases lay in between. The CDR3 covers 15 residues. Germline V gives CDR1 MDHEN, CDR2 SYDVKM. CDR3 DNA: TGTGCCAGCAGTTTAGCCGGGAGCTCCTACAATGAGCAGTTCTTC. It yields the protein CASSLAGSSYNEQFF.

The rearrangement uses TRBV5-1 and TRBJ2-1; TRBD2 agrees at 8 bases. Per the germline V gene, CDR1 is SGHRS and CDR2 is YFSETQ. CDR3 length: 16 residues. Unmatched junction bases numbered 11, after V lost 2 bases and J lost 7 bases. CDR3 residues: CASSFAGGVSGNEQFF. As DNA, the CDR3 is TGCGCCAGCAGCTTTGCGGGGGGAGTAAGTGGGAATGAGCAGTTCTTC.

The rearrangement joins TRBV11-3 to TRBJ1-1, with D unresolved. This CDR3 is 13 amino acids long. In germline, CDR1 is SGHNT, CDR2 YENEEA. Trimming took off 3 bases at V and 0 bases at J, with 5 bases between the two ends. Written as DNA, the CDR3 is TGTGCCAGCAGCTTCCCAGTGAACACTGAAGCTTTCTTT. Translating gives CASSFPVNTEAFF.

As to this clone: This sample includes further DNA sequences coding for the same CDR3. The rearrangement links TRBV7-9 to TRBJ2-1; 8 positions match TRBD2. Germline trimming cut 4 bases from V and 10 bases from J; bases unmatched to any gene: 12. In germline, CDR1 is SEHNR, CDR2 FQNEAQ (reference sequence). The CDR3 has 15 residues. Here the CDR3 reads CASSSGTRGRGEQFF. The DNA for the CDR3 is TGTGCCAGCAGCTCCGGGACTAGAGGCAGGGGCGAGCAGTTCTTC.

The gene calls are TRBV15 and TRBJ1-4, with 7 bases fitting TRBD1. Germline assignment: CDR1 LNHNV and CDR2 YYDKDF (reference sequence). J lost 6 bases, V lost 1 base, and 5 bases had no gene match. There are 15 residues in the CDR3. This CDR3 reads CATSRGDDRDEKLFF. CDR3 nucleotide sequence: TGTGCCACCAGCAGAGGAGACGACAGGGATGAAAAACTGTTTTTT.

This chain uses TRBV11-2 with TRBJ2-7; 7 bases line up with TRBD1. CDR1 SGHAT and CDR2 FQNNGV come from the germline V gene. After removal of 3 bases from V and 3 bases from J, the junction contained 5 bases not matched to a gene. CDR3 size: 14 residues. The CDR3 DNA reads TGTGCCAGCAGCTTGAACAGGGGACACTACGAGCAGTACTTC. Protein sequence: CASSLNRGHYEQYF.

The chain employs TRBV15 and TRBJ1-5, with D tentatively TRBD1 (6 bases). Looked up from germline, CDR1 is LNHNV and CDR2 is YYDKDF (reference sequence). V was trimmed by 0 bases and J by 5 bases, leaving 14 bases between them. The CDR3 covers 16 residues. CDR3 in amino acids: CATSRDWIGGDQPQHF. The CDR3 coding sequence is TGTGCCACCAGCAGAGACTGGATAGGGGGGGATCAGCCCCAGCATTTT.

This chain joins TRBV4-1 and TRBJ2-5; 7 positions agree with TRBD2. Germline V lookup: CDR1 MGHRA, CDR2 YSYEKL. V lost 3 bases to trimming and J lost 2 bases; unmatched junction nucleotides: 9. The CDR3 runs 16 residues. The CDR3 bases are TGCGCCAGCAGCCAGTGGGAGCGGGGAAGACAAGAGACCCAGTACTTC. Amino acid sequence: CASSQWERGRQETQYF.

The chain carries TRBV6-4 and TRBJ2-1, with 8 bases identical to TRBD2. The V segment lost 0 bases and the J segment 5 bases; nucleotides outside the gene matches: 6. There are 16 residues in the CDR3. Germline V CDR1 and CDR2: MRHNA, SNTAGT. CDR3 sequence (DNA): TGTGCCAGCAGTGACTCGTCGGGAGGGCCCCACAATGAGCAGTTCTTC. Translation gives CASSDSSGGPHNEQFF.

This clone was detected once. The V call is TRBV9, the J call TRBJ2-2; the D gene is possibly TRBD2 (5 bases). Trimming left V 6 bases short and J 5 bases short, with 8 bases between. The CDR3 has 12 amino acids. Germline V gene lookup returns CDR1 SGDLS and CDR2 YYNGEE. CDR3 coding DNA: TGTGCCAGCAACCCGGGGACCGGGGAGCTGTTTTTT. Protein sequence: CASNPGTGELFF.

V usage is TRBV5-1 and J usage is TRBJ2-1; 7 positions match TRBD2. Trimming took 5 bases from V and 2 from J; bases not matched to a gene: 7. Germline V gene data show CDR1 as SGHRS and CDR2 as YFSETQ. There are 15 residues in the CDR3. CDR3 region: CASRLLGGPYNEQFF. The CDR3 coding sequence is TGCGCCAGCAGGTTGTTGGGAGGGCCCTACAATGAGCAGTTCTTC.

The chain uses TRBV19 and TRBJ1-5; the D is unclear. Trimming removed 1 base from V and 5 bases from J, with 9 bases in between. CDR3 length equals 14 residues. Germline CDR1 LNHDA, CDR2 SQIVND (reference sequence). The CDR3 region has the DNA TGTGCCAGTAGTATAGTGTCGGGAGATCAGCCCCAGCATTTT. It yields the protein CASSIVSGDQPQHF.

This chain links TRBV9 with TRBJ1-5; 8 nucleotides match TRBD1. J was trimmed by 8 bases and V by 3 bases; bases with no gene match: 7. This CDR3 is built from 14 residues. Germline assignment: CDR1 SGDLS and CDR2 YYNGEE. The DNA of the CDR3 is TGTGCCAGCAGCGCAGGGACAGGCATGGAGCCCCAGCATTTT. Its protein is CASSAGTGMEPQHF.

The chain carries TRBV27 and TRBJ1-2; TRBD1 aligns across 8 bases. The CDR3 length is 15 residues. Looked up from germline, CDR1 is MNHEY and CDR2 is SMNVEV (reference sequence). V shed 2 bases, J shed 4 bases, and the junction held 6 bases outside the gene matches. The CDR3 DNA sequence: TGTGCCAGCAGTTTAACCGGGACAGGTGCCTATGGCTACACCTTC. This encodes CASSLTGTGAYGYTF.

The chain combines TRBV5-1 with TRBJ2-2; TRBD2 agrees at 11 bases. The CDR3 spans 16 residues. Germline CDR1 is SGHRS and CDR2 is YFSETQ. Unmatched junction bases numbered 7, after V lost 3 bases and J lost 6 bases. The CDR3: CASSWDGTSGSGELFF. The DNA of the CDR3 is TGCGCCAGCAGCTGGGACGGGACTAGCGGATCCGGGGAGCTGTTTTTT.

The gene calls are TRBV30 and TRBJ1-2; the D gene is possibly TRBD1 (6 bases). The germline gives CDR1 GTSNPN, CDR2 SVGIG (reference sequence). CDR3 length: 13 residues. Trimming cost V 3 bases and J 6 bases, with 14 bases left between them. In nucleotides, the CDR3 is TGTGCCTGGAGCGGGACACCTCTCGATGGCTACACCTTC. Its translation is CAWSGTPLDGYTF.

V usage is TRBV19 and J usage is TRBJ1-5; 8 bases agree with TRBD1. V shed 4 bases, J shed 2 bases, and the junction held 7 bases outside the gene matches. Germline V gene data show CDR1 as LNHDA and CDR2 as SQIVND (reference sequence). This CDR3 comprises 16 residues. CDR3 sequence reads: CASSTTGGLGNQPQHF. CDR3 in DNA: TGTGCCAGTAGTACTACAGGGGGTCTGGGCAATCAGCCCCAGCATTTT.

This chain joins TRBV2 and TRBJ2-7, with a weak D call TRBD2 (5 bases). With 8 bases removed from V and 1 base from J, the gap between germline ends came to 24 bases. This CDR3 comprises 17 residues. Germline V lookup: CDR1 SNHLY, CDR2 FYNNEI. Here the CDR3 DNA reads TGTGCCAGCTTCCCCGGAGGAGCTCAGCACCAGTCCTACGAGCAGTACTTC. It translates to CASFPGGAQHQSYEQYF.

The sample holds a few counts of this clone. The chain carries TRBV5-4 and TRBJ2-7; D uncertain. The length of the CDR3 is 13 residues. The ends were cut back, 1 base at V and 0 bases at J, with 5 bases in the middle. Germline V gene lookup returns CDR1 SGHNT and CDR2 YYREEE (reference sequence). DNA for the CDR3: TGTGCCAGCAGCTTGCCAGACTCCTACGAGCAGTACTTC. It yields the protein CASSLPDSYEQYF.

This rearrangement joins TRBV14 to TRBJ1-2, with 9 positions matching TRBD1. Germline V CDR1 and CDR2: SGHDN, FVKESK. V shed 3 bases, J shed 6 bases, and the junction held 8 bases outside the gene matches. The CDR3 totals 15 residues. CDR3 DNA: TGTGCCAGCAGCCATCACCCCCGACAGGGGGATGGCTACACCTTC. Protein sequence: CASSHHPRQGDGYTF.

This clone was seen only once. The chain uses TRBV7-6 and TRBJ2-6; D is unresolved. Germline assignment: CDR1 SGHVS and CDR2 FNYEAQ. CDR3 length: 17 amino acids. Trimming shortened V by 5 bases and J by 0 bases, and 14 bases separated the two germline ends. The CDR3 DNA reads as TGTGCCAGCAGCCCCGTCGGCGGAAGCTCTGGGGCCAACGTCCTGACTTTC. This encodes CASSPVGGSSGANVLTF. Drawing the rest from reference TRBV7-6 and TRBJ2-6, the complete variable domain is GAGVSQSPRYKVTKRGQDVALRCDPISGHVSLYWYRQALGQGPEFLTYFNYEAQQDKSGLPNDRFSAERPEGSISTLTIQRTEQRDSAMYRCASSPVGGSSGANVLTFGAGSRLTVL.